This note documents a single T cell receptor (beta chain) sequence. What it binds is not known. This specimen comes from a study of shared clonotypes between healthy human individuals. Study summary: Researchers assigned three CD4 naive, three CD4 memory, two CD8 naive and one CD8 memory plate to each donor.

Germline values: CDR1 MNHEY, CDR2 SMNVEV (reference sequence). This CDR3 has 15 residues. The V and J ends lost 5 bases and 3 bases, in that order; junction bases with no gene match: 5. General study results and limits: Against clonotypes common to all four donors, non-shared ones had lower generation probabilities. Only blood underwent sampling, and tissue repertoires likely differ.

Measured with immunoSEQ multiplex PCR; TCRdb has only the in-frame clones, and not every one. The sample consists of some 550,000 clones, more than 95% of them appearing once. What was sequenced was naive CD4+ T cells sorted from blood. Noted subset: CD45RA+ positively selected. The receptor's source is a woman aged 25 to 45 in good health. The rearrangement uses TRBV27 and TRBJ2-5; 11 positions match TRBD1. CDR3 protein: CASSPGGQGEETQYF. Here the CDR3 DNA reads TGTGCCAGCAGTCCAGGGGGACAGGGGGAAGAGACCCAGTACTTC.